What follows are 2 T cell receptor beta chains derived from one specimen sequenced in a study of T cells in Graves' hyperthyroidism and ophthalmopathy (dated by TCRdb to about 2019). Libraries were made using multiplex PCR. The instrument given in TCRdb is Illumina HiSeq 2000. TCR beta CDR3 regions were amplified from RNA transcripts. A first-round RT-PCR of the TCR CDR3 used the HTBI primer set with the Qiagen OneStep RT-PCR kit. The public reads were run again by TCRdb, first through fastp at Q25 and then through MiXCR, and only productive beta chains were kept. Under each unique CDR3 protein, matching rows form one entry showing the most common genes and DNA. The sample records 200,000 to 250,000 distinct CDR3 sequences, over 15% of which are singletons. 50% of the sample lies in the top ten. The sample taken for sequencing was blood. These receptors were taken from a man aged 50 to 59 with Graves' hyperthyroidism.

This rearrangement joins TRBV28 to TRBJ1-2; D remains unclear. There are 17 residues in the CDR3. V was trimmed by 5 bases and J by 11 bases, leaving 30 bases between them. Germline V gene lookup returns CDR1 MDHEN and CDR2 SYDVKM. DNA for the CDR3: TGTGCCAGCAGTACCCCCCAAGGGAGTACCAAACGTGCTGGGTACACCTTC. Encoded protein: CASSTPQGSTKRAGYTF.

This clonotype was observed a few times. The CDR3 here is CASSLAGTPTGELFF. CDR3 in DNA: TGCGCCAGCAGCTTGGCCGGGACACCTACCGGGGAGCTGTTTTTT. The chain has TRBV5-1 and TRBJ2-2; D might be TRBD1 (6 bases). CDR3 length: 15 residues. Germline CDR1 reads SGHRS; CDR2 reads YFSETQ. The V end lost 0 bases, the J end lost 5 bases, and 11 bases lay between the germline ends.